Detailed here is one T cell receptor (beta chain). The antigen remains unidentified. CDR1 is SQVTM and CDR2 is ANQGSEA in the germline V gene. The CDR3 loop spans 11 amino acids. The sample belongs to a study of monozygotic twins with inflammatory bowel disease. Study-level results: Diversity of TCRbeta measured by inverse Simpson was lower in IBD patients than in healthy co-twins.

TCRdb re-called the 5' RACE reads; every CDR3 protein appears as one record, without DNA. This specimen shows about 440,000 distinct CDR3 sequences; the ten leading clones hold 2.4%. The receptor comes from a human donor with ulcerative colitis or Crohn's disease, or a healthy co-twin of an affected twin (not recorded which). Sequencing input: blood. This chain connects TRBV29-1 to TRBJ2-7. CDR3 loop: CSVEDFYEQYF.